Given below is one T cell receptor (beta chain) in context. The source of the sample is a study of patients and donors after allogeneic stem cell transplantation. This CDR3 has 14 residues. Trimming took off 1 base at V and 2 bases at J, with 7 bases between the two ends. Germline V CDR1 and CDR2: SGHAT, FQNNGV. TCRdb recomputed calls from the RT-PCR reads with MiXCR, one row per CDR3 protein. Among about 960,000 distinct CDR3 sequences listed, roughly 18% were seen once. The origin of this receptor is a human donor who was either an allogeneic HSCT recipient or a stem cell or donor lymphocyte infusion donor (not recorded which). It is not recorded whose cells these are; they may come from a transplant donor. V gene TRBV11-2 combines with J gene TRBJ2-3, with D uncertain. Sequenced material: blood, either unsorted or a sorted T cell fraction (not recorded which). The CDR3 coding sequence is TGTGCCAGCAGCTTAGTCGCAATCACAGATACGCAGTATTTT. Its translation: CASSLVAITDTQYF.